These 18 T cell receptor beta chains share one sample of origin, sequenced in a study of breast tumors, draining lymph nodes, adjacent tissues. Samples came from axillary lymph nodes draining the breast cancer. TCRdb used MiXCR to reprocess the multiplex PCR reads, holding one entry per CDR3 protein. The data show some 170,000 distinct CDR3 sequences, approximately 30% seen once. Sequenced input: axillary lymph node tissue. These receptors originate from a female donor with breast cancer. Some clones in this sample may be carry-over from other donors' samples.

This clonotype came up once. The CDR3 region is CSASQTSGRHEGETQYF. The CDR3 nucleotides are TGCAGTGCTAGCCAGACTAGCGGGAGGCATGAGGGAGAGACCCAGTACTTC. J is TRBJ2-5 and V is TRBV20-1; 13 bases line up with TRBD2. Germline V gives CDR1 DFQATT, CDR2 SNEGSKA (reference sequence). The CDR3 loop spans 17 amino acids. J was trimmed by 4 bases and V by 3 bases; bases with no gene match: 11.

Comment on this clonotype: The junction does not match germline at one end; this may be a read error. The CDR3 reads CASGRKGVNGQFF. The CDR3 nucleotides are TGTGCCAGCGGAAGGAAGGGAGTTAATGGGCAGTTCTTC. The chain uses TRBV28 and TRBJ2-1; the D gene is possibly TRBD2 (5 bases). The germline gives CDR1 MDHEN, CDR2 SYDVKM. The CDR3 consists of 13 residues.

This clonotype was recorded many times. The V and J genes are TRBV7-6 and TRBJ2-7; 7 bases line up with TRBD2. V was clipped by 1 base and J by 2 bases; unmatched bases: 2. CDR1 is SGHVS, CDR2 FNYEAQ, per germline. The CDR3 is 14 residues long. The CDR3 reads CASSLEAGAYEQYF. Here the CDR3 DNA reads TGTGCCAGCAGCTTAGAGGCGGGGGCCTACGAGCAGTACTTC.

This clonotype was counted at least ten times. The chain employs TRBV20-1 and TRBJ1-2, with a tentative D call TRBD1 (5 bases). This CDR3 has 12 residues. V was shortened by 5 bases and J by 0 bases, with 7 bases between the two germline ends. CDR1 and CDR2 (germline): DFQATT, SNEGSKA (reference sequence). The CDR3 DNA sequence: TGCAGTGCTGGGGGATCTAACTATGGCTACACCTTC. This sequence encodes CSAGGSNYGYTF.

This clonotype came up a few times. The V and J genes are TRBV6-1 and TRBJ2-4, with D maybe TRBD1 (6 bases). This CDR3 has 15 residues. Germline values: CDR1 MNHNS, CDR2 SASEGT. V lost 10 bases and J lost 2, with 18 bases in between. CDR3 region: CATSYLGATKNIQYF. CDR3 coding DNA: TGTGCCACCTCATACCTGGGGGCCACCAAAAACATTCAGTACTTC.

This clonotype came up many times. The CDR3 nucleotides are TGCGCCAGCAGCTTGGGGTCCACTAGCACAGATACGCAGTATTTT. This gives the protein CASSLGSTSTDTQYF. This chain joins TRBV5-1 and TRBJ2-3; D gene ambiguous. V lost 0 bases and J lost 0, with 8 bases in between. The CDR3 is 15 amino acids. Per germline, CDR1 SGHRS and CDR2 YFSETQ.

The V and J genes are TRBV7-9 and TRBJ2-7; D is unclear. Trimming pared 5 bases from V and 4 bases from J, leaving 9 bases between. This CDR3 is 12 amino acids long. Germline V gives CDR1 SEHNR, CDR2 FQNEAQ (reference sequence). In nucleotides, the CDR3 is TGTGCCAGCAGCCTGTCATATTACGAGCAGTACTTC. Protein: CASSLSYYEQYF.

As regards this clonotype: As the CDR3 is not closed by the conserved phenylalanine or tryptophan, this likely results from a read error. It is unclear where the CDR3 begins or ends on the DNA, so no DNA is shown, and the CDR3 is as TCRdb lists it. This chain connects TRBV5-1 to TRBJ2-1; TRBD1, the D gene given by the table, was not confirmed from the DNA. The V gene's germline CDR1 is SGHRS and CDR2 YFSETQ. The CDR3 contains 12 residues when both ends are counted. CDR3 residues: CASSLDPADGGL.

V usage is TRBV6-6 and J usage is TRBJ2-6; 8 nucleotides agree with TRBD2. The CDR3 extends over 13 amino acids. The junction had 7 bases not matched to a gene; V was cut back by 6 bases and J by 12 bases. Germline CDR1 reads MNHNY; CDR2 reads SVGAGI (reference sequence). The CDR3 spells CASREPGTSVLTF. The CDR3 nucleotides read TGTGCCAGCAGGGAACCTGGGACTAGCGTCCTGACTTTC.

V usage is TRBV7-9 and J usage is TRBJ1-1, with D hard to call. V lost 1 base to trimming and J lost 9 bases, with 12 bases between them. The CDR3 runs to 13 residues. CDR1 is SEHNR, CDR2 FQNEAQ, per germline (reference sequence). The CDR3 DNA sequence: TGTGCCAGCAGCTTAGGAACCTCCCGAAAAGCTTTCTTT. Encoded protein: CASSLGTSRKAFF.

This clonotype was counted at least ten times. The rearrangement links TRBV20-1 to TRBJ2-1; 7 nucleotides agree with TRBD2. The CDR3 loop spans 18 amino acids. V was pared by 0 bases and J by 0 bases, with 11 bases of the junction left unmatched. Germline CDR1 DFQATT, CDR2 SNEGSKA (reference sequence). In DNA form, the CDR3 reads TGCAGTGCTAGAGAACGAGGTCTAGCGGACTACTCCTACAATGAGCAGTTCTTC. Amino acid sequence: CSARERGLADYSYNEQFF.

Remarks on this clonotype: A much larger clone lies a single base off, so this may be a read error. The rearrangement links TRBV27 to TRBJ2-3; 9 nucleotides agree with TRBD2. The germline V gene encodes CDR1 MNHEY and CDR2 SMNVEV (reference sequence). The CDR3 loop spans 15 amino acids. CDR3 sequence: CTSSLAGVNTDTQYF. The CDR3 region has the DNA TGTACCAGCAGTTTAGCGGGAGTTAACACAGATACGCAGTATTTT.

As concerns this clonotype: A much larger clone differs from this one at a single base, so this may be a read error. The chain joins TRBV20-1 to TRBJ2-7; D might be TRBD2 (5 bases). This CDR3 region has 11 residues. The germline gives CDR1 DFQATT, CDR2 SNEGSKA (reference sequence). DNA of the CDR3: TGCAGTGCTAGAGGACGCTACGAGCGGTCCTTC. This translates into CSARGRYERSF.

At least ten counts were recorded for this clonotype. The CDR3, as DNA: TGTGCCAGCAGCTTAGCTGGTAGGGGCGGCGAGCAGTACTTC. Encoded protein: CASSLAGRGGEQYF. The chain carries TRBV7-9 and TRBJ2-7, with a tentative D call TRBD1 (5 bases). Germline loops: CDR1 SEHNR, CDR2 FQNEAQ (reference sequence). This CDR3 is 14 amino acids long. V lost 0 bases, J lost 6 bases, and 12 bases lay in between.

The chain uses TRBV11-1 and TRBJ2-4; D may match TRBD1 or TRBD2 (6 bases each). Germline V gene sequence: CDR1 SGHAT, CDR2 FQDESV (reference sequence). This CDR3 has 16 residues. V gave up 4 bases and J gave up 4 bases, with 17 bases separating them. For the CDR3, the DNA is TGTGCCAGCAGCTGGGCCCCAGGGGCGGGGAAAAACATTCAGTACTTC. Protein product: CASSWAPGAGKNIQYF.

This clonotype has ten or more counts. This chain uses TRBV2 with TRBJ2-3; either TRBD1 or TRBD2 may fit D (5 bases each). The CDR3 sequence is 15 residues long. V gave up 10 bases and J gave up 4 bases, with 21 bases separating them. Germline CDR1 is SNHLY and CDR2 is FYNNEI. The CDR3 DNA sequence: TGTGCCACAAAGGATAGCGACCCCAGGGCAGATACGCAGTATTTT. This encodes CATKDSDPRADTQYF.

This clonotype was picked up many times. This chain uses TRBV6-1 with TRBJ2-3; the D is unclear. Trimming cost V 4 bases and J 11 bases, with 10 bases left between them. CDR1 MNHNS and CDR2 SASEGT come from the germline V gene. CDR3 length equals 11 residues. CDR3 residues: CASSAPGWQYF. The CDR3 DNA reads as TGTGCCAGCAGTGCCCCGGGCTGGCAGTATTTT.

This clonotype has ten or more counts. J is TRBJ1-4 and V is TRBV15, with D uncertain. Per germline, CDR1 LNHNV and CDR2 YYDKDF (reference sequence). Deletions cut 0 bases from V and 5 bases from J, with 13 bases between. This CDR3 comprises 16 residues. This CDR3 reads CATSRDLAGENEKLFF. The CDR3 bases are TGTGCCACCAGCAGAGACCTCGCAGGAGAGAATGAAAAACTGTTTTTT.